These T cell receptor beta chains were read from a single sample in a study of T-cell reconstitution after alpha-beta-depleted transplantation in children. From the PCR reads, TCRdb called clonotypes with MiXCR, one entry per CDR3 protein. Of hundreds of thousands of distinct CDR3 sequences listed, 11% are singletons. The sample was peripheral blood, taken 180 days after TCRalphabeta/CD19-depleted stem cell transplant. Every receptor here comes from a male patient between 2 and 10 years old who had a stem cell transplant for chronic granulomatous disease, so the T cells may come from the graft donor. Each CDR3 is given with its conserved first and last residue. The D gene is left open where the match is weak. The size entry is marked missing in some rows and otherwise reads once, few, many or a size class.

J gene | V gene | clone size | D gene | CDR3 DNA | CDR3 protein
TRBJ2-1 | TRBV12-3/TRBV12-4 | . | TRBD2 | TGTACCAGCAGTCCTCGGGGGGGTAGCTCCTACAATGAGCAGTTCTTC | CTSSPRGGSSYNEQFF
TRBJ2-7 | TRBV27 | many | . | TGTGCCAGCAGTTTTGGAGGCCACTACGAGCAGTACTTC | CASSFGGHYEQYF
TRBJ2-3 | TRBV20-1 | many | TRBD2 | TGCAGTGCCTCGGGGGGGAAAGATACGCAGTATTTT | CSASGGKDTQYF
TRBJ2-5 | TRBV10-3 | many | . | TGTGCCATCAGTGGGGGGGCGAACCAAGAGACCCAGTACTTC | CAISGGANQETQYF
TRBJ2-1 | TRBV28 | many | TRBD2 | TGTGCCAGCGGGGGGACTAGCGGGAGTTCAGGCTCCTACAATGAGCAGTTCTTC | CASGGTSGSSGSYNEQFF
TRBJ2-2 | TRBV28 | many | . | TGTGCCTCGCGGTCCCTTGGGCTCGAGCTGTTTTTT | CASRSLGLELFF
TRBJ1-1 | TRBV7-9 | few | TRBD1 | TGTGCCAGCAGCTTAGGGAGACAGGGTGTAAAAGCTTTCTTT | CASSLGRQGVKAFF
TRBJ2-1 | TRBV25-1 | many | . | TGTGCCAGCAGTGCATCGTGGTTGGCCAAGGGGGTCTACAATGAGCAGTTCTTC | CASSASWLAKGVYNEQFF
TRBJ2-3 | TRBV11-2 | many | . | TGTGCCAGCAGCCGGGAGTCGGCAGATACGCAGTATTTT | CASSRESADTQYF
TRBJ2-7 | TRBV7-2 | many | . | TGTGCCAGCAGCTCGCGAGGGGGGACACCTTACGAGCAGTACTTC | CASSSRGGTPYEQYF
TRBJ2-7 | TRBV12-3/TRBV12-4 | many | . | TGTGCCAGCAGCCTCGCGCAGGGGCTCGAGCAGTACTTC | CASSLAQGLEQYF
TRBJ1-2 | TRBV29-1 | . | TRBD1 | TGCAGCGTCGCTGCAGGGGGGGGCTATGGCTACACCTTC | CSVAAGGGYGYTF
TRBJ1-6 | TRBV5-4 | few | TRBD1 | TGTGCCAGCAGCTTGGGCGGGACAGCTCTCCTCAATTCACCCCTCCACTTT | CASSLGGTALLNSPLHF
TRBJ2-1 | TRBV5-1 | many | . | TGCGCCAGCAGCTTGGCCAGGCCAAACAATGAGCAGTTCTTC | CASSLARPNNEQFF
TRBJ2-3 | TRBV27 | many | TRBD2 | TGTGCCAGCAGTTTCTATGGACTAGCGGGATGGCCAGATACGCAGTATTTT | CASSFYGLAGWPDTQYF